This record concerns one T cell receptor beta chain sequence. Authors' processing steps: From reference gene primer amplification, estimates of nucleated cell counts were derived. Assay used: immunoSEQ multiplex PCR; TCRdb lists only in-frame clones, some missing. That table gives V, J and clone size, and the DNA gave D and trimming. Of roughly 140,000 clones in the sample, 82% were seen once. This entry is derived from a study of blood T cell repertoires in COVID-19. Background on the study: From the United States, Italy and Spain came samples of acute and convalescent COVID-19. Nucleic acid was either cDNA or gDNA, and it came from T cells, B-cell-depleted T cells, or PBMCs.

Trimming removed 8 bases from V and 6 bases from J, with 25 bases in between. Germline values: CDR1 SGHTA, CDR2 FQGNSA. The CDR3 is 16 amino acids. The sequence came from a woman over 75 with acute or convalescent COVID-19. The sequencing input was peripheral blood. The rearrangement uses TRBV7-2 and TRBJ1-2; no definite D call. CDR3 sequence: CASSTSTGNFYDGYTF. DNA of the CDR3: TGTGCCAGCTCTACCAGCACGGGGAATTTCTATGATGGCTACACCTTC.